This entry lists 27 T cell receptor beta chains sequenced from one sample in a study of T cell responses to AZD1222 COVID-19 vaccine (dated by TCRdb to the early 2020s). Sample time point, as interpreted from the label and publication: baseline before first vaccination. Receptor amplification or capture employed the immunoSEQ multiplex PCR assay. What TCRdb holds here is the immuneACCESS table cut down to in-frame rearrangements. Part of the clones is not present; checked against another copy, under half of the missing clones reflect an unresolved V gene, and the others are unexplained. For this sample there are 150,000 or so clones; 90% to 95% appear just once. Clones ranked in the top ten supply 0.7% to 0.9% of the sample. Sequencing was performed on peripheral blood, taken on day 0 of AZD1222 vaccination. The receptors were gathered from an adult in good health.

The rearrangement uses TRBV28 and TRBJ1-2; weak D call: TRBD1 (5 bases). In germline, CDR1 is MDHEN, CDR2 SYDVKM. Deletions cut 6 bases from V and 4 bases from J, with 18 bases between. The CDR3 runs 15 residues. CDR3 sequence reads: CASRPPGGDGYGYTF. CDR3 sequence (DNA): TGTGCCAGCAGACCCCCTGGGGGGGACGGCTATGGCTACACCTTC.

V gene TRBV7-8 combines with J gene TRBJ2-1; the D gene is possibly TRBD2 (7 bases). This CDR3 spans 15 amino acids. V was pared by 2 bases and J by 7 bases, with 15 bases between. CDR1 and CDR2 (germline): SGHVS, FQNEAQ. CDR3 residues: CASSLLFGGQNEQFF. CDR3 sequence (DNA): TGTGCCAGCAGCTTATTATTCGGGGGGCAAAATGAGCAGTTCTTC.

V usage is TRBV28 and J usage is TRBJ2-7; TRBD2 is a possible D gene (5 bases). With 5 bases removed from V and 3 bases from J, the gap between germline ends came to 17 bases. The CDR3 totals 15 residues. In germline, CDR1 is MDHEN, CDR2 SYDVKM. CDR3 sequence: CASSPGVSKHYEQYF. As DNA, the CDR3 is TGTGCCAGCAGTCCCGGGGTGTCGAAACACTACGAGCAGTACTTC.

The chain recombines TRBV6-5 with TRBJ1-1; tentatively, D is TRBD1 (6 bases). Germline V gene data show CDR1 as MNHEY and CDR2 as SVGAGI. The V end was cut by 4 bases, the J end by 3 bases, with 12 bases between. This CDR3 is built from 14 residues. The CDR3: CASSSDRFYTEAFF. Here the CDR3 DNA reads TGTGCCAGCAGTTCGGACAGATTTTACACTGAAGCTTTCTTT.

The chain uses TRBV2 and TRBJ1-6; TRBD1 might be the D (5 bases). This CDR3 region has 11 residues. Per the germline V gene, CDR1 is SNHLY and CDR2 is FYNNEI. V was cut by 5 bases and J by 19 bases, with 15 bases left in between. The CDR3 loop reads CASSSGTLSHF. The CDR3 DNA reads TGTGCCAGCAGTTCCGGGACCCTTTCTCACTTT. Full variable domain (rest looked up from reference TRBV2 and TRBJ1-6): EPEVTQTPSHQVTQMGQEVILRCVPISNHLYFYWYRQILGQKVEFLVSFYNNEISEKSEIFDDQFSVERPDGSNFTLKIRSTKLEDSAMYFCASSSGTLSHFGNGTRLTVT.

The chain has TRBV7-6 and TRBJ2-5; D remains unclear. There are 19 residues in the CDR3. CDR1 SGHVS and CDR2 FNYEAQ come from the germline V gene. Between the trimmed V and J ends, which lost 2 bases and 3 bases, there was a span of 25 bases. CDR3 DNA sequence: TGTGCCAGCAGCTTAAACCCCGATAGGCACCCCGGACCGAAAGAGACCCAGTACTTC. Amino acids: CASSLNPDRHPGPKETQYF.

The DNA of the CDR3 is TGTGCCAGCAGGCAGCCGGGGTTCGAGGAAAAACTGTTTTTT. Translated: CASRQPGFEEKLFF. J is TRBJ1-4 and V is TRBV7-8; no clear D gene. Trimming shortened V by 6 bases and J by 8 bases, and 16 bases separated the two germline ends. Germline V lookup: CDR1 SGHVS, CDR2 FQNEAQ. This CDR3 spans 14 amino acids.

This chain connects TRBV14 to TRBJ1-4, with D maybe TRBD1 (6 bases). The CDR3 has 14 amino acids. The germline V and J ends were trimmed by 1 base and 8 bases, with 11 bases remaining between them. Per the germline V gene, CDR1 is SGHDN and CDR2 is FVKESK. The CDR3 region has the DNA TGTGCCAGCAGCCAAGGACAGGATAGGGAAAAACTGTTTTTT. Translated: CASSQGQDREKLFF.

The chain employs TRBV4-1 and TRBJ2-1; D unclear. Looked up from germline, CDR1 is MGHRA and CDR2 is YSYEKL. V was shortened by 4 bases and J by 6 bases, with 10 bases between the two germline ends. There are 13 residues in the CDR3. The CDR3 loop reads CASSRLLVNEQFF. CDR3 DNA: TGCGCCAGCAGCCGCTTACTTGTCAATGAGCAGTTCTTC.

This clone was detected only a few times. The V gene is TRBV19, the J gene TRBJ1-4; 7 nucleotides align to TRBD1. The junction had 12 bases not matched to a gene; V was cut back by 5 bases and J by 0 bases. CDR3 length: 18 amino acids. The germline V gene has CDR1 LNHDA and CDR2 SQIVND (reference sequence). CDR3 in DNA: TGTGCCAGTAGTCGTTTAGGGGGCGCTTCTGCAACTAATGAAAAACTGTTTTTT. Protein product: CASSRLGGASATNEKLFF.

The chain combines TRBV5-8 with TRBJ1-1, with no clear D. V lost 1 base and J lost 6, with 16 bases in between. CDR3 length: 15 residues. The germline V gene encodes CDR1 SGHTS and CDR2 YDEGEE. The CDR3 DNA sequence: TGTGCCAGCAGCTTGTATCAAGGGTTCACGGCTGAAGCTTTCTTT. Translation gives CASSLYQGFTAEAFF. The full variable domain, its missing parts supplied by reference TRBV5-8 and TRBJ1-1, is EAGVTQSPTHLIKTRGQQATLRCSPISGHTSVYWYQQALGLGLQFLLWYDEGEERNRGNFPPRFSGRQFPNYSSELNVNALELEDSALYLCASSLYQGFTAEAFFGQGTRLTVV.

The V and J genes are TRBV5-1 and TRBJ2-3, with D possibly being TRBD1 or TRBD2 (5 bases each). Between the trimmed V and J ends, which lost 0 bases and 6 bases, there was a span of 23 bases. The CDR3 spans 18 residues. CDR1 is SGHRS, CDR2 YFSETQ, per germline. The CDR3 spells CASSLDLKRREKADTQYF. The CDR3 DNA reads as TGCGCCAGCAGCTTGGATCTTAAGCGCAGGGAGAAGGCGGATACGCAGTATTTT.

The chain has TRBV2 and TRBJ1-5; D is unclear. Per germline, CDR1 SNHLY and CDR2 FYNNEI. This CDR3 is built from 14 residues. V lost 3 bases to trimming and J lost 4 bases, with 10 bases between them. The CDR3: CASSDVIGNQPQHF. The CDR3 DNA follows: TGTGCCAGCAGTGACGTGATAGGGAATCAGCCCCAGCATTTT.

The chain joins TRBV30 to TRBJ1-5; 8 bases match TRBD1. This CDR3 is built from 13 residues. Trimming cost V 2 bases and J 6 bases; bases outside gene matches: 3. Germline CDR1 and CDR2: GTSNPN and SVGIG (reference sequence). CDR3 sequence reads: CAWSTRGRQPQHF. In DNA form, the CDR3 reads TGTGCCTGGAGTACCAGGGGGCGTCAGCCCCAGCATTTT.

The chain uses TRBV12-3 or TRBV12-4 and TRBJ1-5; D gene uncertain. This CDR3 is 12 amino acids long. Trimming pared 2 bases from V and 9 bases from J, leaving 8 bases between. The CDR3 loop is CASSLFSRPQHF. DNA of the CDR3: TGTGCCAGCAGTTTATTTTCTCGGCCCCAGCATTTT.

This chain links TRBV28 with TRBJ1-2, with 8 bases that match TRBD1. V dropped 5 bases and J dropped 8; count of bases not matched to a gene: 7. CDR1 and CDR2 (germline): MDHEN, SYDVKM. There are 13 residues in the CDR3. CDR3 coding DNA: TGTGCCAGCAGTGGACAGGGTCCAGGGGGCTACACCTTC. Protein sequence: CASSGQGPGGYTF.

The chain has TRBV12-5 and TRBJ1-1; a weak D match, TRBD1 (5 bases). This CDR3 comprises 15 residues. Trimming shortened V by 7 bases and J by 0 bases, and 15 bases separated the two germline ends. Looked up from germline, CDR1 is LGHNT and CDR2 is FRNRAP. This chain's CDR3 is CASDSPWGLNTEAFF. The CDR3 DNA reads TGTGCTAGTGATTCACCGTGGGGACTGAACACTGAAGCTTTCTTT.

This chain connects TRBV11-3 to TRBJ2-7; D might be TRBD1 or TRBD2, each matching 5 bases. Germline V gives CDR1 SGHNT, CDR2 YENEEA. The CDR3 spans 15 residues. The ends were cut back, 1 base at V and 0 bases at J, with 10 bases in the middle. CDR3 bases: TGTGCCAGCAGCTTAGCCCCAGGGAGCTCCTACGAGCAGTACTTC. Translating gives CASSLAPGSSYEQYF.

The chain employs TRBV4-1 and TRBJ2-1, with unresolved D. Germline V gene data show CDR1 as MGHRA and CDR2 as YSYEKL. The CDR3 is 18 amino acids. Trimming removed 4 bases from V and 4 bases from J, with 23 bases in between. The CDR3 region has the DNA TGCGCCAGCAGCCCTGGATCCGGAGTAAGTCGGCAGTACAATGAGCAGTTCTTC. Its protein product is CASSPGSGVSRQYNEQFF.

CDR3 in amino acids: CAWSAAGEKLFF. CDR3 DNA: TGTGCCTGGAGTGCTGCGGGTGAAAAACTGTTTTTT. The chain links TRBV30 to TRBJ1-4; D is uncertain. The CDR3 runs 12 residues. Trimming pared 1 base from V and 7 bases from J, leaving 7 bases between. In germline, CDR1 is GTSNPN, CDR2 SVGIG (reference sequence).

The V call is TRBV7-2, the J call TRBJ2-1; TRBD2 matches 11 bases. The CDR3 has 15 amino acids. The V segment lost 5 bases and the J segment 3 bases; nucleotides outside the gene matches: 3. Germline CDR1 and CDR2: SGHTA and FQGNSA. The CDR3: CASSNLAGGYNEQFF. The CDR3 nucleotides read TGTGCCAGCAGCAACCTAGCGGGGGGCTACAATGAGCAGTTCTTC.

Written as DNA, the CDR3 is TGTGCCAGCAGCTTAGCGGGACTAGCGGACGAGCAGTACTTC. Amino acid sequence: CASSLAGLADEQYF. This sequence joins TRBV7-9 and TRBJ2-7; TRBD2 matches at 11 bases. Trimming cost V 0 bases and J 5 bases; bases outside gene matches: 0. The CDR3 is 14 residues long. Germline CDR1 reads SEHNR; CDR2 reads FQNEAQ (reference sequence). Drawing the rest from reference TRBV7-9 and TRBJ2-7, the complete variable domain is DTGVSQNPRHKITKRGQNVTFRCDPISEHNRLYWYRQTLGQGPEFLTYFQNEAQLEKSRLLSDRFSAERPKGSFSTLEIQRTEQGDSAMYLCASSLAGLADEQYFGPGTRLTVT.

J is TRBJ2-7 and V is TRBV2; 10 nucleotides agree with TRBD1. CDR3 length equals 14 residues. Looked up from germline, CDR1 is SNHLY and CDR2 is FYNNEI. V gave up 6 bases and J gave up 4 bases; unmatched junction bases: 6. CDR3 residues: CASSAGTGEYEQYF. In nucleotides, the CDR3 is TGTGCCAGCAGCGCCGGGACAGGGGAGTACGAGCAGTACTTC.

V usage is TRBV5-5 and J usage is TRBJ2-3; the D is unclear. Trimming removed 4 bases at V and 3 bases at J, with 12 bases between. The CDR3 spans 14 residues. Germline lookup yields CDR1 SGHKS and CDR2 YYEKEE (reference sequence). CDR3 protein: CASSANPSTDTQYF. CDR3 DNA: TGTGCCAGCAGCGCGAACCCCTCGACAGATACGCAGTATTTT.

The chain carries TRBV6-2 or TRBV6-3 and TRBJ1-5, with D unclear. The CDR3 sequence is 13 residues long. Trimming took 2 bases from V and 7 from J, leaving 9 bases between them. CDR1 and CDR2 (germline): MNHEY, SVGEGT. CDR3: CASSYAAYQPQHF. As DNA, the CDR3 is TGTGCCAGCAGTTACGCGGCCTACCAGCCCCAGCATTTT.

The CDR3, as DNA: TGTGCCAGCAGTGAGGGGTTAGGGCGGAAAGCTTTCTTT. Translated, it gives CASSEGLGRKAFF. The chain employs TRBV2 and TRBJ1-1; no reliable D call. Looked up from germline, CDR1 is SNHLY and CDR2 is FYNNEI. Trimming cost V 3 bases and J 9 bases, with 14 bases left between them. The CDR3 extends over 13 amino acids.

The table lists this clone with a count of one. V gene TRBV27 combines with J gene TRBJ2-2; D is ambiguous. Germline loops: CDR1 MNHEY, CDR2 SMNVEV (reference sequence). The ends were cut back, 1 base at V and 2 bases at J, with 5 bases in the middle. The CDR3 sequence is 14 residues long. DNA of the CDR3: TGTGCCAGCAGTTTATTTTCAAACACCGGGGAGCTGTTTTTT. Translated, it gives CASSLFSNTGELFF.